This T cell receptor (beta chain) was sequenced for a study of blood T cell repertoires in COVID-19. Study information: In each case, the material was cDNA or gDNA derived from T cells, B-cell-depleted T cells, or PBMCs.

CDR3 size: 15 residues. Deletions cut 4 bases from V and 0 bases from J, with 10 bases between. Germline lookup yields CDR1 MNHEY and CDR2 SMNVEV (reference sequence). In the authors' methods: By means of reference gene primer amplification, nucleated cell counts were estimated. Repertoires were generated with immunoSEQ multiplex PCR, while TCRdb's copy carries only in-frame clones and drops some. V, J and clone size derive from that table, while D and trimming were established from the DNA sequence. This table holds some 87,000 clones, 78% found once. The specimen sequenced was peripheral blood. The genes are TRBV27 and TRBJ1-3; D not certain. This receptor was obtained from a human donor in a cohort sampled during active COVID-19. CDR3 in DNA: TGTGCCAGCAGTTCACCCTCGAGCTCTGGAAACACCATATATTTT. Translated, it gives CASSSPSSSGNTIYF.